These 7 T cell receptor beta chains were sequenced from one sample in a study of blood T cell repertoires in COVID-19. Method: immunoSEQ multiplex PCR; TCRdb's copy keeps in-frame clones and lacks some. The data show around 300,000 clones, 85% to 90% seen once. Sequencing was carried out using peripheral blood. Source of these receptors: a woman in her 50s with active or convalescent COVID-19.

This clone occurred a few times. This rearrangement joins TRBV7-8 to TRBJ2-7, with D perhaps matching TRBD2 (6 bases). V shed 4 bases and J shed 1 base, with 14 bases lying between them. Germline-derived CDR1 and CDR2 are SGHVS and FQNEAQ. This CDR3 is 15 amino acids long. The CDR3: CASSSARLGSYEQYF. The CDR3, as DNA: TGTGCCAGCAGCTCGGCCAGACTAGGGTCCTACGAGCAGTACTTC. Filled out from reference TRBV7-8 and TRBJ2-7, the complete variable domain reads GAGVSQSPRYKVAKRGQDVALRCDPISGHVSLFWYQQALGQGPEFLTYFQNEAQLDKSGLPSDRFFAERPEGSVSTLKIQRTQQEDSAVYLCASSSARLGSYEQYFGPGTRLTVT.

The chain joins TRBV5-8 to TRBJ1-1; TRBD1 matches at 7 bases. The CDR3 length is 13 residues. Germline lookup yields CDR1 SGHTS and CDR2 YDEGEE. Trimming took 5 bases from V and 5 from J; bases not matched to a gene: 6. The CDR3 DNA reads TGTGCCAGCAGAAGAACAGGGGTTACTGAAGCTTTCTTT. As protein: CASRRTGVTEAFF.

The chain couples TRBV2 to TRBJ2-3; tentatively, D is TRBD1 (6 bases). This CDR3 has 13 residues. V was pared by 8 bases and J by 4 bases, with 13 bases between. Germline-derived CDR1 and CDR2 are SNHLY and FYNNEI. CDR3 nucleotide sequence: TGTGCCAGCGGGGTGGCAGGGGCAGATACGCAGTATTTT. It yields the protein CASGVAGADTQYF.

The V and J genes are TRBV28 and TRBJ2-7; 9 bases align to TRBD2. CDR3 length: 14 amino acids. Germline CDR1 MDHEN, CDR2 SYDVKM. Germline trimming cut 6 bases from V and 5 bases from J; bases unmatched to any gene: 8. CDR3 coding DNA: TGTGCCAGCAGCCGCCAGCGGGAGGTCCACGAGCAGTACTTC. This sequence encodes CASSRQREVHEQYF.

This sequence joins TRBV10-1 and TRBJ2-7; 13 positions agree with TRBD2. The germline V gene has CDR1 WNHNN and CDR2 SYGVQD (reference sequence). The CDR3 sequence is 15 residues long. J gave up 3 bases and V 6 bases, and 5 bases lay outside the gene matches. CDR3 DNA: TGCGCCAGCAGACTAGCGGGAGGGAATAACTACGAGCAGTACTTC. Residues: CASRLAGGNNYEQYF.

The V and J genes are TRBV7-9 and TRBJ2-2; possibly TRBD1 for D (6 bases). V lost 3 bases, J lost 6 bases, and 11 bases lay in between. The length of the CDR3 is 14 residues. The germline gives CDR1 SEHNR, CDR2 FQNEAQ (reference sequence). The CDR3 nucleotides are TGTGCCAGCAGCTTGGCAGGGGATCCCGGGGAGCTGTTTTTT. It codes for CASSLAGDPGELFF.

This chain uses TRBV3-1 (or the pseudogene TRBV3-2) with TRBJ1-6; D is possibly TRBD1 (5 bases). Trimming pared 2 bases from V and 1 base from J, leaving 9 bases between. Germline assignment: CDR1 LGHDT and CDR2 YNNKEL (reference sequence). The CDR3 length is 16 residues. The CDR3: CASSQSGLSYNSPLHF. The CDR3 DNA reads as TGTGCCAGCAGCCAATCAGGGTTGTCCTATAATTCACCCCTCCACTTT.